Sequencing of this T cell receptor beta chain was carried out in a study of response to subunit inactivated influenza vaccine. Whole-study findings and limits: Researchers suggested that each seasonal influenza vaccination recruits few new T cells.

TCRdb redid the calling of the RT-PCR reads with MiXCR, one entry per CDR3 protein. The sample has roughly 570,000 distinct CDR3 sequences, 10% to 15% seen once. As concerns this clonotype: Antigen specificity is unknown.

Trimming removed 3 bases at V and 5 bases at J, with 10 bases between. Germline CDR1 MNHEY, CDR2 SMNVEV (reference sequence). The CDR3 is 13 residues long. This chain links TRBV27 with TRBJ2-5; D gene uncertain. The receptor was derived from a man aged 45-60 years who received an inactivated influenza vaccine. The sequencing used PBMCs from blood, collected 45 days after vaccination. In DNA, the CDR3 is TGTGCCAGCAGTTTCACCGAGAGGGAGACCCAGTACTTC. Translation: CASSFTERETQYF.